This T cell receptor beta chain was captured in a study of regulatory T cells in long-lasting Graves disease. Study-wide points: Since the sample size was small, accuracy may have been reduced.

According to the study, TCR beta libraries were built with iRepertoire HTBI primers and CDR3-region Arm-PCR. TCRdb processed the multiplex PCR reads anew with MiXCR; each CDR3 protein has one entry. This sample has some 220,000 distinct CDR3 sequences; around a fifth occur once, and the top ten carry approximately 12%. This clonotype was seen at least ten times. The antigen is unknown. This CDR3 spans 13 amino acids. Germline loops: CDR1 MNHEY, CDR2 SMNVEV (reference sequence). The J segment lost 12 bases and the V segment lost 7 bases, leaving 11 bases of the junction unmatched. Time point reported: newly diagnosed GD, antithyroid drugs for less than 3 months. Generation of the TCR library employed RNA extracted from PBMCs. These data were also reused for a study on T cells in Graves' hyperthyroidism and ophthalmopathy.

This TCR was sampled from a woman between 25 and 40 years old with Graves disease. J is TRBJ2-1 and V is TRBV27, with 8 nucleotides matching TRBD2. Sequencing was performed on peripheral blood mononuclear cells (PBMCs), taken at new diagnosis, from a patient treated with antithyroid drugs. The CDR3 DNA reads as TGTGCCAGCACCTCAGTTGGGGGACTAGTGCAGTTCTTC. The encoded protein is CASTSVGGLVQFF.